This T cell receptor beta chain is drawn from a study of cytomegalovirus exposure and HLA in healthy donors. Study conclusions and caveats: Over 150 TCR beta chains were listed as cytomegalovirus-associated. According to a subsequent analysis, TCR clusters identified in the first cohort showed a tendency to co-occur across the approximately 120 validation repertoires.

About this clone itself: Its antigen is unknown.

Assay used: immunoSEQ multiplex PCR; TCRdb lists only in-frame clones, some missing. The sample lists about 73,000 clones, 94% occurring once. The CDR3 spans 15 residues. CDR1 and CDR2 from the germline V gene are LNHDA and SQIVND (reference sequence). The V gene lost 1 base and the J gene lost 2 bases, with 11 bases spanning the gap. The chain carries TRBV19 and TRBJ1-2; D is unclear. Sequences were obtained from PBMCs. The sequence came from a woman between 18 and 30 years old in good health and CMV-seronegative. CDR3 protein: CASSIGDAANYGYTF. The DNA of the CDR3 is TGTGCCAGTAGTATAGGAGACGCGGCGAACTATGGCTACACCTTC. The whole variable domain, remainder taken from reference TRBV19 and TRBJ1-2, is DGGITQSPKYLFRKEGQNVTLSCEQNLNHDAMYWYRQDPGQGLRLIYYSQIVNDFQKGDIAEGYSVSREKKESFPLTVTSAQKNPTAFYLCASSIGDAANYGYTFGSGTRLTVV.